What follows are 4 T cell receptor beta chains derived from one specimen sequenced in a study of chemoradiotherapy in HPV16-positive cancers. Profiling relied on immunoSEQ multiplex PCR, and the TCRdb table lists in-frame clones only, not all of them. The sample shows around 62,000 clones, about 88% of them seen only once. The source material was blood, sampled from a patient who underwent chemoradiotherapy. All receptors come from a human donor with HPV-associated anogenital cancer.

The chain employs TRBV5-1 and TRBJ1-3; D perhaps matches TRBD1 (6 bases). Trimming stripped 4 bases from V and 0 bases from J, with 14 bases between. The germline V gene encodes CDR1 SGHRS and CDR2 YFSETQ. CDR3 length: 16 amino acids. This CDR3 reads CASSVQGGSSGNTIYF. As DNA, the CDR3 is TGCGCCAGCAGCGTTCAAGGGGGGTCCTCTGGAAACACCATATATTTT.

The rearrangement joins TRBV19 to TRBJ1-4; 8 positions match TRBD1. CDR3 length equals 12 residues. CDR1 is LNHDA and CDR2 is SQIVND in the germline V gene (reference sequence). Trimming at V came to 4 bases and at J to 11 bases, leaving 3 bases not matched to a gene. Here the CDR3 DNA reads TGTGCCAGTAGTACCCAGGGGGCCAAACTGTTTTTT. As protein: CASSTQGAKLFF.

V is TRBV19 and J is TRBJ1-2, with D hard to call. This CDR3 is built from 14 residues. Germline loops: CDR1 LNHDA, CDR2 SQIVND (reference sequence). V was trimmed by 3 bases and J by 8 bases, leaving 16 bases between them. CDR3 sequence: CASSIGQPPRGYTF. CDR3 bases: TGTGCCAGTAGTATTGGGCAGCCACCCAGGGGCTACACCTTC.

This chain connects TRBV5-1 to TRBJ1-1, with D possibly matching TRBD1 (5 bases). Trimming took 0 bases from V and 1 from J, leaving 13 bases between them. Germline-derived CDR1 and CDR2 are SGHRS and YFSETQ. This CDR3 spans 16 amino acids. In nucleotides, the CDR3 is TGCGCCAGCAGCTTGGGGACAACTAACCGGAACACTGAAGCTTTCTTT. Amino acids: CASSLGTTNRNTEAFF.